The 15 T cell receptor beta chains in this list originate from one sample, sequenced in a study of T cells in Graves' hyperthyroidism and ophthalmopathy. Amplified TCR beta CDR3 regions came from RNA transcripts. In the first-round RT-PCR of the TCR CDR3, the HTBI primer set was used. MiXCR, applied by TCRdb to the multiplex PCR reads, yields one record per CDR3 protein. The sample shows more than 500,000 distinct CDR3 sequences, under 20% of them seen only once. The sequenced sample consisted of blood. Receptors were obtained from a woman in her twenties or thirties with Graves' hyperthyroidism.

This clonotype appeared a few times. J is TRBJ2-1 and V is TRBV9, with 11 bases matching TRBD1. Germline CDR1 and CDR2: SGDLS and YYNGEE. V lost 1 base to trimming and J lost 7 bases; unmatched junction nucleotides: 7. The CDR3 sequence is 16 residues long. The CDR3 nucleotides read TGTGCCAGCAGCGTACTCGGACAGGGGGCATTAAATGAGCAGTTCTTC. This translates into CASSVLGQGALNEQFF.

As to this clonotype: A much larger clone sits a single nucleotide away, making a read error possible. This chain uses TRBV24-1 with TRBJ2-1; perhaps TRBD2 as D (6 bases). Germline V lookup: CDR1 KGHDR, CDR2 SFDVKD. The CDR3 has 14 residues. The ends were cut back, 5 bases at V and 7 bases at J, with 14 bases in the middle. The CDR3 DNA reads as TGTGCCACCAGTGCTGGGGCTAGCGTTAATGAGCAGTTCTTC. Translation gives CATSAGASVNEQFF.

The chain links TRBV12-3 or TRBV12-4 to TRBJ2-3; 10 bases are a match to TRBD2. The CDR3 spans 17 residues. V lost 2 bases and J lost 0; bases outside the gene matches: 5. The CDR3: CASSLRISGGSTDTQYF. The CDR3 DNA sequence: TGTGCCAGCAGTTTAAGGATTAGCGGGGGGAGCACAGATACGCAGTATTTT.

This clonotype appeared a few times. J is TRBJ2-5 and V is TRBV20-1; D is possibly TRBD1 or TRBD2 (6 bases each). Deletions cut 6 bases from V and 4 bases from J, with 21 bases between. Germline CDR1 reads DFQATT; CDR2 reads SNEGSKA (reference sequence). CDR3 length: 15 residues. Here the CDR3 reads CSADDFSGARETQYF. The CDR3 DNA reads TGCAGTGCAGACGATTTTTCGGGGGCGAGAGAGACCCAGTACTTC.

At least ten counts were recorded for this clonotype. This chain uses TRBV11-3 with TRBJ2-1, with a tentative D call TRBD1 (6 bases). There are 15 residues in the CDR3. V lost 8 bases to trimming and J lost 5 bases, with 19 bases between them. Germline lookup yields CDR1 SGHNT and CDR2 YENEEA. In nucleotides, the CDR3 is TGTGCCAGCTCCCTGGGACAACCGATGGACAATGAGCAGTTCTTC. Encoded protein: CASSLGQPMDNEQFF.

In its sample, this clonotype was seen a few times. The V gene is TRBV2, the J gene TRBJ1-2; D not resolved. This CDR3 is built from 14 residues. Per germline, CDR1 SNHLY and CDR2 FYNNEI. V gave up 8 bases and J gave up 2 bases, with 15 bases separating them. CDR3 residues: CASYSAEGNYGYTF. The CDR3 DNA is TGTGCCAGCTACTCCGCGGAGGGAAACTATGGCTACACCTTC.

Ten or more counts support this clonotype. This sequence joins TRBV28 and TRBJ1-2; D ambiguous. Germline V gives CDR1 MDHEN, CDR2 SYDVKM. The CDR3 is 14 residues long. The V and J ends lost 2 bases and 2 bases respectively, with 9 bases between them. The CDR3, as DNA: TGTGCCAGCAGTTTAAGCCCCCGCAACTATGGCTACACCTTC. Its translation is CASSLSPRNYGYTF.

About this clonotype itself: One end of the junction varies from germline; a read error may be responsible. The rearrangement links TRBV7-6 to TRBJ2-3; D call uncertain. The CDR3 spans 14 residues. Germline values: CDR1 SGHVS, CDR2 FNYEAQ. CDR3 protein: CASSLEASTVTQYF. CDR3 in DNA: TGTGCCAGCAGCTTAGAGGCCAGCACAGTTACGCAGTATTTT. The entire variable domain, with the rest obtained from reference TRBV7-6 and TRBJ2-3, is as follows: GAGVSQSPRYKVTKRGQDVALRCDPISGHVSLYWYRQALGQGPEFLTYFNYEAQQDKSGLPNDRFSAERPEGSISTLTIQRTEQRDSAMYRCASSLEASTVTQYFGPGTRLTVL.

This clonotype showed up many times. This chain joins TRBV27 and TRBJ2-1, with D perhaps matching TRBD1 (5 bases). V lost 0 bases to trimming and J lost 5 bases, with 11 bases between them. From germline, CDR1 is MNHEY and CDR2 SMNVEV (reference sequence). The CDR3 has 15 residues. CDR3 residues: CASSLSWARDNEQFF. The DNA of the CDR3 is TGTGCCAGCAGTTTATCGTGGGCCAGGGACAATGAGCAGTTCTTC.

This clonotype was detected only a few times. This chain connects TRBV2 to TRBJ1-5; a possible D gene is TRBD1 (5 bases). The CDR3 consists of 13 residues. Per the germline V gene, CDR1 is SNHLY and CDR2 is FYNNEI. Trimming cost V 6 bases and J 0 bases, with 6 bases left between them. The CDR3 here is CASRGDSNQPQHF. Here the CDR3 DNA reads TGTGCCAGCAGGGGGGATAGCAATCAGCCCCAGCATTTT.

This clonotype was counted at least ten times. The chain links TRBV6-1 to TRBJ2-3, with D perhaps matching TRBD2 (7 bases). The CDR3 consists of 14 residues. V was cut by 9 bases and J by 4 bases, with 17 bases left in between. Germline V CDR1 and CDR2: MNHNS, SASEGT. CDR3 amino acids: CASKREGVSDTQYF. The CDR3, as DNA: TGTGCCAGTAAAAGGGAGGGGGTCTCAGATACGCAGTATTTT.

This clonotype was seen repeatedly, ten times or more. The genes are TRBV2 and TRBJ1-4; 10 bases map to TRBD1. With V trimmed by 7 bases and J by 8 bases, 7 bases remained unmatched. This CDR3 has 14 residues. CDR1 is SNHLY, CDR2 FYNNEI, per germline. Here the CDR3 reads CASIRDRGSEKLFF. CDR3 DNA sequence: TGTGCCAGCATTAGGGACAGGGGATCGGAAAAACTGTTTTTT.

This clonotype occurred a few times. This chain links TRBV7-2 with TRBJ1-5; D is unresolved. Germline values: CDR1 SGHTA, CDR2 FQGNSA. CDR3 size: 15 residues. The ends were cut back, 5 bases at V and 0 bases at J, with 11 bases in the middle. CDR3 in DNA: TGTGCCAGCAGCCCCCAGAGATATAGCAATCAGCCCCAGCATTTT. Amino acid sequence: CASSPQRYSNQPQHF.

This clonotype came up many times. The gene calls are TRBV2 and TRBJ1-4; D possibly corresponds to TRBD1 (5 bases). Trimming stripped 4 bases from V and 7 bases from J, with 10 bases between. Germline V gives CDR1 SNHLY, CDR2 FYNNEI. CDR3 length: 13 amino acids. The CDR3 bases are TGTGCCAGCAGTGGCTGGAGGGGTGAAAAACTGTTTTTT. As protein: CASSGWRGEKLFF.

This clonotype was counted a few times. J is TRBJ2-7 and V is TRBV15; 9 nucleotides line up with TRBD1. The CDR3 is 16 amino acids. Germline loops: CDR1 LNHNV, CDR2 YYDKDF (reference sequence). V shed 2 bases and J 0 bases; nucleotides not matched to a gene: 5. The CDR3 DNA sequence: TGTGCCACCAGCAGACCCACAGGGGGCCCCTCCTACGAGCAGTACTTC. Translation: CATSRPTGGPSYEQYF.